This T cell receptor (beta chain) was recorded in a study of cytomegalovirus exposure and HLA in healthy donors. Healthy donors of bone marrow made up the group. In the case of this clone: Its antigen is not known.

This PCR relied on a set of 60 Vbeta primers and 13 Jbeta primers. Assay used: immunoSEQ multiplex PCR; TCRdb lists only in-frame clones, some missing. The sample contains about 95,000 clones, around three quarters of which appear only once. Germline CDR1 is MDHEN and CDR2 is SYDVKM. The CDR3 loop spans 13 amino acids. Trimming at V came to 11 bases and at J to 1 base, leaving 6 bases not matched to a gene. Study-wide points: About 90% or about 30% of the time was how often most TCR beta V segments were productive, according to an earlier analysis. Of the V segments, some could not be distinguished, including TRBV6-2 and TRBV6-3, and were excluded. A later analysis showed that HLA-associated TCR beta chains had undergone more clonal expansion than equally common others.

The sample taken for sequencing was PBMCs. The receptor comes from a woman in her 50s in good health and CMV-seropositive. The chain is built from TRBV28 and TRBJ2-7; 9 bases align to TRBD1. As DNA, the CDR3 is TGTGCCGGGACCGGGACAGGGTCCTACGAGCAGTACTTC. Translating it yields CAGTGTGSYEQYF. The full variable domain, completed using reference TRBV28 and TRBJ2-7, is DVKVTQSSRYLVKRTGEKVFLECVQDMDHENMFWYRQDPGLGLRLIYFSYDVKMKEKGDIPEGYSVSREKKERFSLILESASTNQTSMYLCAGTGTGSYEQYFGPGTRLTVT.